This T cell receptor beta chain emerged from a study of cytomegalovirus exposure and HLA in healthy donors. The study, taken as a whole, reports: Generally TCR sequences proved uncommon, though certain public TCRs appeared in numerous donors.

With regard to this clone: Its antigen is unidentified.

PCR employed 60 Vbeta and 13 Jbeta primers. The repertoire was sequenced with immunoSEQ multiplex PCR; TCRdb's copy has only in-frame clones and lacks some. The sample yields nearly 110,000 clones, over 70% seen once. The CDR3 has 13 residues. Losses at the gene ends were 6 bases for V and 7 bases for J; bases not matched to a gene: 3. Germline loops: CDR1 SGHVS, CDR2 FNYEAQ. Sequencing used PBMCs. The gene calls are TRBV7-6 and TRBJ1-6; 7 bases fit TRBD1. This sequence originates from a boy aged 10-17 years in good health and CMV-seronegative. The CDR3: CASRWDSNSPLHF. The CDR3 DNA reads TGTGCCAGCAGATGGGACAGCAATTCACCCCTCCACTTT.